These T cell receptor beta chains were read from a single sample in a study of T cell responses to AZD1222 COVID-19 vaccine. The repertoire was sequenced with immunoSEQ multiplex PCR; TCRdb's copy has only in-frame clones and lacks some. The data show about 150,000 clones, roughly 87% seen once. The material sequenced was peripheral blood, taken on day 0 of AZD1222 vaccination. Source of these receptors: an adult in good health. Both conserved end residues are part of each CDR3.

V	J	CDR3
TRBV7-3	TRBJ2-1	CASSLTHGTSNEQFF
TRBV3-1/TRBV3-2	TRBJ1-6	CASSQGNYNSPLHF
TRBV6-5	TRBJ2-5	CASTRRGRKGETQYF
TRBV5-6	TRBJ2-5	CASSFKGTKETQYF
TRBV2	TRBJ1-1	CASSDNSLKAFF
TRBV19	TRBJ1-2	CASSIASPSRGGDTF
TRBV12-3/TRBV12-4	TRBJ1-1	CASSSLLDKAFF
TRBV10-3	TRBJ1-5	CAISGPNQPQHF
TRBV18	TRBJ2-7	CASSPIGLSEQYF
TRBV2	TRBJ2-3	CASRLEAGLSTDTQYF
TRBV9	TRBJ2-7	CASSVSQGFSYEQYF
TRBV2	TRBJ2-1	CASSRGLTEYNEQFF
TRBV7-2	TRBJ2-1	CASSLSPGAGEQFF
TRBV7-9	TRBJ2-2	CASSLEPRQQNTGELFF